What follows are 6 T cell receptor beta chains derived from one specimen sequenced in a study of T-cell reconstitution after alpha-beta-depleted transplantation in children. Researchers prepared the TCRbeta library using unique molecular identifiers, the study reports. Via MiXCR, TCRdb re-called the PCR reads, giving one row per CDR3 protein. The sample contains about 500,000 distinct CDR3 sequences, roughly 10% of which appear only once. Material: PBMCs, mostly from graft donor cells, obtained 180 days after TCRalphabeta/CD19-depleted stem cell transplant. These receptors all come from a female patient aged 2-15 years who had a stem cell transplant for aplastic anemia, so the T cells may come from the graft donor.

The rearrangement uses TRBV6-2 or TRBV6-3 and TRBJ2-1; D may be TRBD2 (6 bases). Trimming pared 0 bases from V and 12 bases from J, leaving 12 bases between. CDR3 length: 13 amino acids. Germline V gene lookup returns CDR1 MNHEY and CDR2 SVGEGT. The CDR3 region is CASSYSEGRAQFF. The CDR3 nucleotides are TGTGCCAGCAGTTACTCGGAGGGTAGGGCGCAGTTCTTC.

In this sample, this clonotype turned up a few times. The chain joins TRBV4-2 to TRBJ2-4; TRBD2 agrees at 14 bases. CDR3 length equals 21 residues. The germline V gene encodes CDR1 LGHNA and CDR2 YNFKEQ. Losses at the gene ends were 4 bases for V and 6 bases for J; bases not matched to a gene: 20. The CDR3 bases are TGTGCCAGCAGCCCAAGTAGTGCCCCGCGACTAGCGGGAGGGCTGGCAAACATTCAGTACTTC. Translating it yields CASSPSSAPRLAGGLANIQYF.

This clonotype showed up many times. The CDR3 loop reads CAGGNNYGYTF. As DNA, the CDR3 is TGTGCCGGAGGAAATAACTATGGCTACACCTTC. The V gene is TRBV12-3 or TRBV12-4, the J gene TRBJ1-2, with D unresolved. Trimming took 11 bases from V and 1 from J, leaving 8 bases between them. The CDR3 spans 11 residues.

This clonotype was detected a few times. This chain links TRBV7-3 with TRBJ2-3; TRBD2 aligns across 12 bases. This CDR3 comprises 14 residues. Germline CDR1 SGHTA, CDR2 FQGTGA. The junction had 3 bases not matched to a gene; V was cut back by 5 bases and J by 6 bases. For the CDR3, the DNA is TGTGCCAGCAGCGCCGGACTAGCGGGGGATACGCAGTATTTT. It yields the protein CASSAGLAGDTQYF.

This rearrangement joins TRBV4-2 to TRBJ2-7, with D tentatively TRBD1 (5 bases). Germline loops: CDR1 LGHNA, CDR2 YNFKEQ. The CDR3 spans 17 residues. Trimming pared 3 bases from V and 0 bases from J, leaving 18 bases between. CDR3 nucleotides: TGTGCCAGCAGCCATTGGGCAGGGTTTATCCGCTCCTACGAGCAGTACTTC. Protein sequence: CASSHWAGFIRSYEQYF.

This chain uses TRBV5-1 with TRBJ2-1, with 9 bases identical to TRBD2. Germline V gene sequence: CDR1 SGHRS, CDR2 YFSETQ. The trim removed 2 bases at V and 7 bases at J, leaving 10 bases unmatched. The CDR3 runs to 16 residues. The CDR3 sequence is CASSFRQAGGINEQFF. In DNA, the CDR3 is TGCGCCAGCAGCTTTCGGCAAGCGGGAGGTATTAATGAGCAGTTCTTC.